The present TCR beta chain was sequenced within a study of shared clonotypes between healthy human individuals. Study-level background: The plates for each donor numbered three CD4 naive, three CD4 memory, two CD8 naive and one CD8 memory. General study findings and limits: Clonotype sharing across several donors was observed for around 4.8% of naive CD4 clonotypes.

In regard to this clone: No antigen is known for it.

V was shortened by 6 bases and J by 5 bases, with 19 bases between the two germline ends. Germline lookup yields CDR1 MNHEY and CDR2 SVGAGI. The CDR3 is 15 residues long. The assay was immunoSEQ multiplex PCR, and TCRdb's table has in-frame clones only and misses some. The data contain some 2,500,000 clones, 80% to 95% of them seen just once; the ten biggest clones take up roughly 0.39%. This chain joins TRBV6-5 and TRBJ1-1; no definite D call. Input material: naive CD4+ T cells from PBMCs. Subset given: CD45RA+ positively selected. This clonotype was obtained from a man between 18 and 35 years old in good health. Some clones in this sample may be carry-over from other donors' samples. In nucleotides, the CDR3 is TGTGCCAGCAGGCTAAACGACGGACGAGTGACTGAAGCTTTCTTT. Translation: CASRLNDGRVTEAFF.